This entry describes one T cell receptor beta chain. In the source study's methods: Reference gene primer amplification gave nucleated cell count estimates. The data were produced by immunoSEQ multiplex PCR, yet TCRdb's version contains in-frame clones alone and is incomplete. The D gene and trimming were derived from the DNA, and the V and J assignments and clone size from that table. The sample has fewer than 250,000 clones; roughly 80% are singletons. This specimen comes from a study of blood T cell repertoires in COVID-19. Study-level background: Material from acute and convalescent COVID-19 was sourced from the United States, Italy and Spain. The analysed material was cDNA or gDNA that came from T cells, B-cell-depleted T cells, or PBMCs.

This CDR3 has 14 amino acids. The trim removed 8 bases at V and 5 bases at J, leaving 4 bases unmatched. Germline CDR1 reads MNHEY; CDR2 reads SVGAGI. The TCR was taken from a woman aged 45-60 years with acute or convalescent COVID-19. This chain connects TRBV6-5 to TRBJ2-1; 12 bases agree with TRBD2. Sequences were obtained from peripheral blood. The CDR3, as DNA: TGTGCCAGCGCGACTAGCGGGAGCCACAATGAGCAGTTCTTC. Its protein product is CASATSGSHNEQFF.